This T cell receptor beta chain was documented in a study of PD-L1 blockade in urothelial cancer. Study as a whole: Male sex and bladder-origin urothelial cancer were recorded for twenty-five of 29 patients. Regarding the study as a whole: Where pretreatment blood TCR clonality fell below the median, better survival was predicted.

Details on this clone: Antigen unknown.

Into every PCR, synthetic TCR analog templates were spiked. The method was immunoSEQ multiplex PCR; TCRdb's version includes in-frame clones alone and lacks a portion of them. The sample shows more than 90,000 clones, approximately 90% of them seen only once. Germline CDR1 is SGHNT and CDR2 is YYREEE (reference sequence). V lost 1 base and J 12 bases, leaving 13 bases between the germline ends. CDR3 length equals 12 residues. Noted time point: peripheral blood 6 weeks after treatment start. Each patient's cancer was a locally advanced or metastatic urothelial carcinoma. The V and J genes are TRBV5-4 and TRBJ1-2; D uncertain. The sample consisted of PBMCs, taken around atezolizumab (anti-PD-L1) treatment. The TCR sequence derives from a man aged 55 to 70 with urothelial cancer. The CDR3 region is CASSLSRQRDTF. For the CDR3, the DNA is TGTGCCAGCAGCTTGTCGAGGCAGCGCGACACCTTC.